This record looks at one T cell receptor (beta chain) sequence and its context. The antigen it recognizes is unknown. No qualities accompany the bases; no much larger clone lies one base away. CDR1 and CDR2 are read off the germline V gene as KGHDR and SFDVKD. V loses 4 bases, J loses 7 bases, and the germline ends lie 14 bases apart. The CDR3, from cysteine to phenylalanine, totals 14 residues. The DNA shown is the 42-base CDR3, in frame from base 1. This sample is drawn from a study of healthy donors' naive CD4 and CD8 T cells (dated by TCRdb to 2014 to 2015). About the full investigation: The donors were selected to cover three age groups of six people each (20-25, 40-50 and 60-70 years), had a mean age of around 47, and were half female. The study sequenced rearranged TCR alpha and beta chains from naive CD4+ and CD8+ T cells to test how TCR variation relates to lineage commitment. Peripheral blood mononuclear cells were obtained from roughly 19 unrelated, healthy individuals. For TCR alpha, a new primer set was designed to cover all functional IMGT alpha gene variants, and the remainder of the protocol was kept the same as the beta-chain workflow. Donors were HLA-typed by sequencing at HLA-A, -B, -C, -DRB1, -DQB1 and -DPB1 using the SBTexcellerator protocol, an ABI3130xl analyzer and SBTengine software. Broader findings and caveats from the paper: Possible repertoire bias from homeostatic proliferation of naive T cells was not directly addressed. In both chains, CD4+ lineage was associated with a positively charged CDR3, and CD8+ lineage was associated with a negatively charged CDR3. Bias between naive CD4+ and CD8+ cells was reportedly observed for most V and J gene segments, consistently across donors and independently of HLA genotype. Because the alpha and beta chains were sequenced in bulk, pairing them was not possible, and so effects of the combined chains went unevaluated. Around 12% of the variance in CD4/CD8 propensity appeared to be explained jointly by V genes, J genes and CDR3 charge, in a largely additive manner.

Cells with a CD4+CD8-CD45RO-CD45RA+ profile were isolated by FACS and defined as naive CD4+ T cells, and those with a CD8+CD4-CD45RA+CD27bright profile were defined as naive CD8+ T cells. Antibodies against CD4 (RPA-T4), CD8 (SK1), CD27 (O323), CD45RA (HI100) and CD45RO (UCHL1) were used for sorting. The sequencer listed for this sample is 454 GS FLX Titanium. A previously published linear amplification protocol was used to build TCR libraries from around 500 ng of total RNA. The sequencing itself ran on the Roche/454 Genome Sequencer using Titanium chemistry. Per the source publication's procedure: From 4 or 5 of the healthy donors, a total of approximately 74,000 rearranged TCR alpha transcripts were sequenced. Duplicate transcripts were removed, and each unique TCR clonotype was defined by its CDR3 junction following IMGT nomenclature. Using logistic regression in R 2.13.0, the researchers modeled CD4 versus CD8 status as a function of V and J genes, with an adjustment for donor effects and a Bonferroni correction for multiple testing. Through fastp at Q25 and MiXCR, TCRdb rebuilt clones from the public reads, retaining in-frame beta chains. Rows merge per CDR3 protein into single entries with the most common DNA and genes. TCRdb's processing, not the authors', yielded these V and J calls. In this sample the table shows approximately 180,000 distinct CDR3 sequences, around three quarters of which occur a single time. The top ten hold less than 2.5% of the sample.

Rearrangement joined TRBV24-1 to TRBJ2-3; the D region possibly corresponds to TRBD1 (5 bases align). This TCR was recovered from a pool of human donors in good health; the sample pools cells from several healthy donors. The sequenced sample was naive CD4+ and CD8+ T cells sorted from blood, pooled from several donors. The cell subset or site label corresponds to: FACS-sorted naive CD4+ (CD45RO-CD45RA+) and naive CD8+ (CD45RA+CD27bright) T cells. For the CDR3, the sequence is CATSESGRTNTQYF. The DNA sequence follows: TGTGCCACCAGTGAATCAGGGCGTACAAATACGCAGTATTTT.